This T cell receptor beta chain is from a study of a mutant IDH1 vaccine in newly diagnosed glioma. Germline V lookup: CDR1 MNHEY, CDR2 SVGAGI. Trimming left V 6 bases short and J 6 bases short, with 9 bases between. The length of the CDR3 is 12 residues. Sequencing used immunoSEQ multiplex PCR; TCRdb keeps in-frame clones, though not all of them. Of about 50,000 clones listed, about 88% are singletons. The time point was: week 47, end of study. In every dose of vaccine, 300 ug of mutant IDH1 20-mer peptide was given alongside topical imiquimod. A note on this clone: Its specificity is not known.

This chain links TRBV6-5 with TRBJ1-3; the D is unclear. The receptor was isolated from a woman aged 25 to 39 with glioma. Some clones in this sample may be carry-over from other donors' samples. Specimen: PBMCs, collected from a glioma patient whose treatment included an IDH1 peptide vaccine. As DNA, the CDR3 is TGTGCCAGCAGGACCGGGGAAAACACCATATATTTT. Encoded protein: CASRTGENTIYF.